Listed here is a single T cell receptor (beta chain). The sample comes from a study of monozygotic twins with inflammatory bowel disease. No sorting of T cells preceded isolation of total RNA from whole blood. TCRdb processed the 5' RACE reads again and assigns one entry to each CDR3 protein, with no DNA. The sample totals roughly 150,000 distinct CDR3 sequences. This CDR3 comprises 15 residues. From germline, CDR1 is SGDLS and CDR2 YYNGEE. The V gene is TRBV9, the J gene TRBJ2-2; TCRdb calls TRBD1, which cannot be checked without DNA. Material for sequencing was blood. This receptor was identified in a human donor with ulcerative colitis or Crohn's disease, or a healthy co-twin of an affected twin (not recorded which). This CDR3 is CASSARDRDTGELFF. Full variable domain (outside the CDR3, taken from reference TRBV9 and TRBJ2-2): DSGVTQTPKHLITATGQRVTLRCSPRSGDLSVYWYQQSLDQGLQFLIQYYNGEERAKGNILERFSAQQFPDLHSELNLSSLELGDSALYFCASSARDRDTGELFFGEGSRLTVL.